This record concerns one TCR beta chain sequence. The source of the sample is a study of blood T cell repertoires in COVID-19. Looking at the study overall: PBMCs, B-cell-depleted T cells, or T cells were the source of the cDNA or gDNA that made up the material.

Only in-frame clones appear in the TCRdb table, and some are missing; sequencing was by immunoSEQ multiplex PCR. The sample includes about 220,000 clones, 80% of them seen just once. Losses at the gene ends were 5 bases for V and 3 bases for J; bases not matched to a gene: 6. The CDR3 is 14 amino acids. Germline CDR1 LNHDA, CDR2 SQIVND (reference sequence). The material sequenced was peripheral blood. This clonotype was sampled from a human donor in a cohort sampled during active COVID-19. This chain joins TRBV19 and TRBJ2-5, with 7 bases matching TRBD1. The CDR3 DNA reads as TGTGCCAGTAGTCCCCGGGACAGTGAAGAGACCCAGTACTTC. This translates into CASSPRDSEETQYF.